Listed below are T cell receptor beta chains from one sample, sequenced in a study of CD8+ T cells in alopecia areata. The repertoire was sequenced with immunoSEQ multiplex PCR; TCRdb's copy has only in-frame clones and lacks some. The sample comprises some 210,000 clones, just over 65% of which are singletons, and over 1% rests with the top ten. Specimen: CD4+ T cells sorted from blood, collected between weeks 43 and 45, from a patient treated with tofacitinib. All receptors come from a human donor with alopecia areata. The CDR3 runs from the conserved cysteine through the conserved F or W. D genes are given only for firm matches. Where a row states a size, it is once, few, many or the class of an expanded clone; other rows omit it.

V	D	size	J	DNA	CDR3
TRBV5-1	TRBD1	-	TRBJ2-1	TGCGCCAGCAGCCCGGGGACAGGGACCCCCTACAATGAGCAGTTCTTC	CASSPGTGTPYNEQFF
TRBV29-1	TRBD2	few	TRBJ2-1	TGCAGCGTTTGGGAGGGCTACAATGAGCAGTTCTTC	CSVWEGYNEQFF
TRBV4-3	TRBD1	-	TRBJ2-1	TGCGCCAGCAGCCCTACATCGACAGGGGGAAAGTTCTTC	CASSPTSTGGKFF
TRBV5-1	TRBD1	few	TRBJ2-7	TGCGCCAGCAGCCTGGACAGGGGCGAGCAGTACTTC	CASSLDRGEQYF
TRBV15	-	-	TRBJ1-1	TGTGCCACCAGCAGAGATCTGGGGGCTGAAGCTTTCTTT	CATSRDLGAEAFF
TRBV5-4	-	-	TRBJ1-1	TGTGCCAGCAGAAAAGTCGGGGGCACTGAAGCTTTCTTT	CASRKVGGTEAFF
TRBV2	-	-	TRBJ2-7	TGTGCCAGCAGTGGCGAAACAGTCATCTCCTACGAGCAGTACTTC	CASSGETVISYEQYF
TRBV29-1	-	-	TRBJ2-7	TGCAGCGCCCGGGTTCTTTCCTACGAGCAGTACTTC	CSARVLSYEQYF
TRBV5-1	TRBD1	-	TRBJ2-4	TGCGCCAGCAGCTTGGATCTCGGGACAGACTTCATTCAGTACTTC	CASSLDLGTDFIQYF
TRBV30	-	-	TRBJ1-4	TGTGCCTGGAGCCCACAGGGCAGAGGGGCCGAAAAACTGTTTTTT	CAWSPQGRGAEKLFF
TRBV7-2	-	-	TRBJ2-5	TGTGCCAGCAGCCAGCACTTGAGGGAGACCCAGTACTTC	CASSQHLRETQYF
TRBV5-6	TRBD2	-	TRBJ2-1	TGTGCCAGCAGCCAGCTCGGGGGGGCCTCCTACAATGAGCAGTTCTTC	CASSQLGGASYNEQFF
TRBV29-1	TRBD1	-	TRBJ2-7	TGCAGCGTTTGGACAGGGTCCTACGAGCAGTACTTC	CSVWTGSYEQYF
TRBV18	TRBD2	few	TRBJ2-7	TGTGCCAGCTCACCACCGTTTAGCGGGGGGTCTCTCTACGAGCAGTACTTC	CASSPPFSGGSLYEQYF
TRBV7-9	TRBD1	-	TRBJ2-4	TGTGCCAGCAGCGAGACAGGGGAAGCCAAAAACATTCAGTACTTC	CASSETGEAKNIQYF
TRBV5-8	-	many	TRBJ2-1	TGTGCCAGCAGCTTGTACGGGAATAATGAGCAGTTCTTC	CASSLYGNNEQFF